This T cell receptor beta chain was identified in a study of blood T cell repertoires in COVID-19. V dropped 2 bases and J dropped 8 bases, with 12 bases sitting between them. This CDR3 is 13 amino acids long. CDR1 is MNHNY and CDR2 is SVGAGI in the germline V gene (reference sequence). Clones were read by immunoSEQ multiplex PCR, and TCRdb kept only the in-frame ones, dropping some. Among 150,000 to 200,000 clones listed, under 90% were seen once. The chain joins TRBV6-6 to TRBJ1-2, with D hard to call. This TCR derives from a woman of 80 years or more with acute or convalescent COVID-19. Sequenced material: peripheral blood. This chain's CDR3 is CASSYEGVGGYTF. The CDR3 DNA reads TGTGCCAGCAGTTACGAGGGAGTGGGAGGCTACACCTTC.